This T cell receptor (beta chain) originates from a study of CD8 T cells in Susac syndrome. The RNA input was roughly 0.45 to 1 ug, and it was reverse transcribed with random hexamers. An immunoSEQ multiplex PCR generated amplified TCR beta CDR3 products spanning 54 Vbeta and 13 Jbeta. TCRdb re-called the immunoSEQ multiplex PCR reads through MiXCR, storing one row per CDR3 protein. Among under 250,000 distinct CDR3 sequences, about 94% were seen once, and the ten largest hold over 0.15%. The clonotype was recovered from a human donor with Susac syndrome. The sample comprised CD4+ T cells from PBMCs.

The CDR3 region is CSVFGNYGYTF. CDR3 nucleotides: TGCAGCGTGTTTGGTAACTATGGCTACACCTTC. This chain joins TRBV29-1 and TRBJ1-2; D gene uncertain. Trimming removed 6 bases at V and 1 base at J, with 6 bases between. CDR1 SQVTM and CDR2 ANQGSEA come from the germline V gene. The CDR3 length is 11 residues.